This TCR beta chain was observed in a study of blood T cell repertoires in COVID-19. Study in general: Some COVID-19 samples were acute and others convalescent; all came from the United States, Italy and Spain. The analysed material was cDNA or gDNA that came from T cells, B-cell-depleted T cells, or PBMCs.

Under the authors' procedure: Estimation of nucleated cell counts relied on the amplification of reference gene primers. TCRdb keeps only in-frame clones here, not all; method: immunoSEQ multiplex PCR. From that table come the V and J calls and clone size; the DNA was used to work out D and trimming. The repertoire consists of some 180,000 clones, with 75% to 85% occurring once and the leading ten covering roughly 11%. This clone was seen a few times. Deletions cut 0 bases from V and 3 bases from J, with 10 bases between. Germline assignment: CDR1 SGHDT and CDR2 YYEEEE. The CDR3 sequence is 14 residues long. Seattle cases were enrolled at active infection and followed longitudinally.

This TCR derives from a woman in her forties with COVID-19, enrolled during active disease. The V and J genes are TRBV5-6 and TRBJ2-7; D is perhaps TRBD1 (5 bases). Sample: peripheral blood. CDR3 amino acids: CASSLAGNFYEQYF. The CDR3 nucleotides are TGTGCCAGCAGCTTGGCAGGGAACTTCTACGAGCAGTACTTC. The entire variable domain, with the rest obtained from reference TRBV5-6 and TRBJ2-7, is as follows: DAGVTQSPTHLIKTRGQQVTLRCSPKSGHDTVSWYQQALGQGPQFIFQYYEEEERQRGNFPDRFSGHQFPNYSSELNVNALLLGDSALYLCASSLAGNFYEQYFGPGTRLTVT.